This T cell receptor (beta chain) derives from a study of T cells in Graves' hyperthyroidism and ophthalmopathy. Looking at the study overall: Once the initial diagnosis was made, peripheral blood was obtained before any treatment.

This clonotype was seen many times. Amplified TCR beta CDR3 regions derived from RNA transcripts. When the TCR CDR3 underwent first-round RT-PCR, the HTBI primer set was used. TCRdb recomputed calls from the multiplex PCR reads with MiXCR, one row per CDR3 protein. The table lists some 400,000 distinct CDR3 sequences, approximately 19% of them singletons. The CDR3 is 16 amino acids. V lost 4 bases to trimming and J lost 2 bases; unmatched junction nucleotides: 11. Germline values: CDR1 MDHEN, CDR2 SYDVKM. The chain couples TRBV28 to TRBJ2-7, with TRBD2 matching over 7 bases. This TCR was sampled from a woman under 30 with Graves' hyperthyroidism. The sequenced sample consisted of blood. For the CDR3, the DNA is TGTGCCAGCAGTTCCAACGTCCTTCTAGCGGCCTACGAGCAGTACTTC. Its protein product is CASSSNVLLAAYEQYF. The full variable domain, rest sourced from reference TRBV28 and TRBJ2-7, is DVKVTQSSRYLVKRTGEKVFLECVQDMDHENMFWYRQDPGLGLRLIYFSYDVKMKEKGDIPEGYSVSREKKERFSLILESASTNQTSMYLCASSSNVLLAAYEQYFGPGTRLTVT.